Following are 27 T cell receptor beta chains from one sample sequenced in a study of graft-versus-host responses after intestinal transplantation. Antigens for these TCRs are unknown. Produced via immunoSEQ multiplex PCR; TCRdb's table is partial and in-frame only. The data show 90,000 to 120,000 clones, roughly 86% seen once. The specimen comprised unstimulated CD4+ T cells sorted from spleen or lymph node cells, sampled before transplant. Receptor source: a human donor who was the organ donor for an intestinal transplant.

With regard to this clone: A junction end diverges from the germline sequence, so it may reflect a read error. Other DNA sequences of this sample code for an identical CDR3. The chain recombines TRBV11-2 with TRBJ2-3; D not certain. The CDR3 runs to 14 residues. Looked up from germline, CDR1 is SGHAT and CDR2 is FQNNGV. The CDR3 sequence is CASSLSRSGNTQYF. DNA for the CDR3: TGTGCCAGTAGCTTGTCGCGTTCTGGGAATACGCAGTATTTT.

The chain joins TRBV5-1 to TRBJ1-2; 8 bases align to TRBD1. CDR1 SGHRS and CDR2 YFSETQ come from the germline V gene. CDR3 length: 14 amino acids. V was pared by 5 bases and J by 2 bases, with 5 bases of the junction left unmatched. For the CDR3, the DNA is TGCGCCAGCAGGCTGGGACAGGTGAACTATGGCTACACCTTC. Residues: CASRLGQVNYGYTF.

The chain has TRBV19 and TRBJ2-2, with D possibly called TRBD1 or TRBD2 (6 bases each). Germline V CDR1 and CDR2: LNHDA, SQIVND (reference sequence). This CDR3 region has 14 residues. Trimming removed 3 bases at V and 7 bases at J, with 12 bases between. The CDR3 sequence is CASSMSGGDGELFF. CDR3 bases: TGTGCCAGTAGTATGTCCGGGGGCGACGGGGAGCTGTTTTTT.

This chain uses TRBV29-1 with TRBJ2-2; 14 positions agree with TRBD2. Trimming removed 5 bases from V and 6 bases from J; junction bases left unmatched: 2. The V gene's germline CDR1 is SQVTM and CDR2 ANQGSEA. The CDR3 length is 14 residues. CDR3 DNA sequence: TGCAGCGTTCGGACTAGCGGGGGGTCCGGGGAGCTGTTTTTT. It codes for CSVRTSGGSGELFF.

The V gene is TRBV7-2, the J gene TRBJ2-1; TRBD2 agrees at 11 bases. This CDR3 comprises 16 residues. The germline gives CDR1 SGHTA, CDR2 FQGNSA. V gave up 0 bases and J gave up 8 bases; unmatched junction bases: 6. In DNA form, the CDR3 reads TGTGCCAGCAGCTTAGCTAGCGGGAGGGCCATCGATGAGCAGTTCTTC. Protein product: CASSLASGRAIDEQFF. Variable domain in full (rest from reference TRBV7-2 and TRBJ2-1): GAGVSQSPSNKVTEKGKDVELRCDPISGHTALYWYRQSLGQGLEFLIYFQGNSAPDKSGLPSDRFSAERTGGSVSTLTIQRTQQEDSAVYLCASSLASGRAIDEQFFGPGTRLTVL.

This chain links TRBV9 with TRBJ2-7; D remains ambiguous. CDR1 SGDLS and CDR2 YYNGEE come from the germline V gene. The CDR3 runs to 14 residues. Deletions cut 0 bases from V and 2 bases from J, with 9 bases between. The DNA for the CDR3 is TGTGCCAGCAGCGTAGACGAACCCCCCTACGAGCAGTACTTC. Translated, it gives CASSVDEPPYEQYF.

The V call is TRBV10-3, the J call TRBJ2-6, with D unclear. This CDR3 contains 13 residues. Looked up from germline, CDR1 is ENHRY and CDR2 is SYGVKD. V was trimmed by 6 bases and J by 0 bases, leaving 3 bases between them. Here the CDR3 DNA reads TGTGCCATCAGAAACTCTGGGGCCAACGTCCTGACTTTC. Its protein is CAIRNSGANVLTF.

The chain has TRBV27 and TRBJ1-1, with unresolved D. The ends were cut back, 8 bases at V and 1 base at J, with 11 bases in the middle. Germline values: CDR1 MNHEY, CDR2 SMNVEV (reference sequence). The CDR3 is 13 residues long. CDR3 region: CASSLRQNTEAFF. CDR3 coding DNA: TGTGCCAGCTCACTGAGGCAGAACACTGAAGCTTTCTTT.

Note on this clone: The same CDR3 also results from other DNA sequences found in this sample. This sequence joins TRBV18 and TRBJ2-3; D ambiguous. Trimming took 0 bases from V and 6 from J, leaving 10 bases between them. Germline loops: CDR1 KGHSH, CDR2 LQKENI. The CDR3 runs to 14 residues. CDR3 DNA sequence: TGTGCCAGCTCACCACCGGGCGCCCCCGATACGCAGTATTTT. Amino acids: CASSPPGAPDTQYF.

The rearrangement joins TRBV6-6 to TRBJ1-4; 11 bases agree with TRBD1. The trim removed 5 bases at V and 7 bases at J, leaving 3 bases unmatched. There are 14 residues in the CDR3. The V gene's germline CDR1 is MNHNY and CDR2 SVGAGI (reference sequence). The CDR3 sequence: CASSAGQGAEKLFF. CDR3 in DNA: TGTGCCAGCAGTGCCGGACAGGGGGCTGAAAAACTGTTTTTT.

The CDR3 sequence: CASSYTGRTEAFF. The CDR3, as DNA: TGTGCCAGCAGTTATACAGGGAGGACTGAAGCTTTCTTT. V is TRBV6-6 and J is TRBJ1-1; maybe TRBD1 (6 bases). Germline V gene sequence: CDR1 MNHNY, CDR2 SVGAGI (reference sequence). The CDR3 is 13 residues long. Between the trimmed V and J ends, which lost 3 bases and 5 bases, there was a span of 10 bases.

Notes on this clone: The sample carries other DNA sequences with the same CDR3. The genes are TRBV5-1 and TRBJ2-5; D gene ambiguous. V was clipped by 0 bases and J by 5 bases, with 8 bases between them. CDR3 length: 13 residues. CDR1 and CDR2 from the germline V gene are SGHRS and YFSETQ. The CDR3 nucleotides read TGCGCCAGCAGCTTGGGAGTGGAGGAGACCCAGTACTTC. This translates into CASSLGVEETQYF. Filled out from reference TRBV5-1 and TRBJ2-5, the complete variable domain reads KAGVTQTPRYLIKTRGQQVTLSCSPISGHRSVSWYQQTPGQGLQFLFEYFSETQRNKGNFPGRFSGRQFSNSRSEMNVSTLELGDSALYLCASSLGVEETQYFGPGTRLLVL.

The chain links TRBV5-4 to TRBJ1-1; D is unresolved. V was pared by 1 base and J by 0 bases, with 7 bases between. This CDR3 contains 14 residues. Germline V gene data show CDR1 as SGHNT and CDR2 as YYREEE (reference sequence). The CDR3 region has the DNA TGTGCCAGCAGCTTGCCGGGGATGAACACTGAAGCTTTCTTT. Protein product: CASSLPGMNTEAFF.

Here the CDR3 reads CASSPGQGGTEAFF. The CDR3 DNA follows: TGTGCCAGCAGTCCTGGACAGGGGGGAACTGAAGCTTTCTTT. V usage is TRBV6-6 and J usage is TRBJ1-1, with 10 bases lining up with TRBD1. J gave up 5 bases and V 5 bases, and 5 bases lay outside the gene matches. This CDR3 is 14 amino acids long. Germline loops: CDR1 MNHNY, CDR2 SVGAGI (reference sequence).

The V gene is TRBV9, the J gene TRBJ1-2, with TRBD1 as a possible D gene (5 bases). V lost 4 bases, J lost 0 bases, and 16 bases lay in between. Germline V lookup: CDR1 SGDLS, CDR2 YYNGEE. This CDR3 comprises 16 residues. This CDR3 reads CASSSSGTRANYGYTF. Written as DNA, the CDR3 is TGTGCCAGCAGCTCATCAGGGACGCGGGCTAACTATGGCTACACCTTC.

The V gene is TRBV2, the J gene TRBJ2-1; TRBD2 matches at 7 bases. This CDR3 has 14 residues. Germline CDR1 and CDR2: SNHLY and FYNNEI. The V gene end was trimmed by 2 bases and the J gene end by 6 bases; junction bases not matched to a gene: 4. The CDR3 sequence is CASSEWSGTNEQFF. CDR3 coding DNA: TGTGCCAGCAGTGAATGGAGCGGGACCAATGAGCAGTTCTTC.

This chain uses TRBV5-1 with TRBJ2-5; D gene ambiguous. CDR1 and CDR2 from the germline V gene are SGHRS and YFSETQ. Trimming took off 4 bases at V and 0 bases at J, with 4 bases between the two ends. The CDR3 is 12 amino acids. The chain's CDR3 is CASSMYQETQYF. Here the CDR3 DNA reads TGCGCCAGCAGCATGTACCAAGAGACCCAGTACTTC.

This clone was counted once. The rearrangement links TRBV5-5 to TRBJ2-5; TRBD2 matches at 10 bases. From germline, CDR1 is SGHKS and CDR2 YYEKEE (reference sequence). Unmatched junction bases numbered 9, after V lost 2 bases and J lost 5 bases. The CDR3 is 16 amino acids. The CDR3 protein is CASSFTTSGIGETQYF. The CDR3 nucleotides read TGTGCCAGCAGCTTCACCACTAGCGGGATAGGGGAGACCCAGTACTTC.

Comments on this clone: Distinct nucleotide sequences in the sample also encode this CDR3. The chain has TRBV27 and TRBJ2-7; D possibly matches TRBD1 or TRBD2 (5 bases each). Germline CDR1 and CDR2: MNHEY and SMNVEV (reference sequence). V lost 8 bases and J lost 5, with 16 bases in between. This CDR3 region has 13 residues. The CDR3 spells CASLKARGDEQYF. The CDR3 nucleotides are TGTGCCAGCCTAAAAGCTCGGGGCGACGAGCAGTACTTC.

The CDR3 DNA reads TGTGCCAGCAGCTTACCAGGACAGGGGGCCGGTGGCTACACCTTC. It is translated as CASSLPGQGAGGYTF. The chain combines TRBV7-3 with TRBJ1-2; 11 bases match TRBD1. CDR3 size: 15 residues. Germline lookup yields CDR1 SGHTA and CDR2 FQGTGA. J gave up 7 bases and V 2 bases, and 6 bases lay outside the gene matches.

The gene calls are TRBV20-1 and TRBJ2-1, with D tentatively TRBD1 (5 bases). The V gene lost 7 bases and the J gene lost 4 bases, with 8 bases spanning the gap. This CDR3 region has 11 residues. Germline CDR1 and CDR2: DFQATT and SNEGSKA (reference sequence). The CDR3 region is CSGGRYNEQFF. Here the CDR3 DNA reads TGCAGTGGGGGCAGATACAATGAGCAGTTCTTC.

The DNA of the CDR3 is TGTGCCAGCAGCTTAGAAAGGGGCCCGGTGTTCGCGCAGTTCTTC. Residues: CASSLERGPVFAQFF. This chain uses TRBV7-3 with TRBJ2-1; a weak D match, TRBD1 (5 bases). From germline, CDR1 is SGHTA and CDR2 FQGTGA. Trimming took off 2 bases at V and 12 bases at J, with 20 bases between the two ends. There are 15 residues in the CDR3.

This clone was counted only a few times. The chain uses TRBV19 and TRBJ2-7; D may be TRBD1 (7 bases). The CDR3 runs to 15 residues. The germline V gene has CDR1 LNHDA and CDR2 SQIVND (reference sequence). Trimming pared 5 bases from V and 4 bases from J, leaving 18 bases between. This chain's CDR3 is CASSAAGGLGYEQYF. CDR3 bases: TGTGCCAGTAGTGCTGCAGGGGGGCTGGGGTACGAGCAGTACTTC.

This chain uses TRBV6-5 with TRBJ2-7, with D uncertain. Germline V gene data show CDR1 as MNHEY and CDR2 as SVGAGI. Trimming cost V 2 bases and J 1 base, with 12 bases left between them. The CDR3 is 15 amino acids. The CDR3 nucleotides are TGTGCCAGCAGTTACAAGTGGCAGGTATCCTACGAGCAGTACTTC. It translates to CASSYKWQVSYEQYF.

This clone appeared once. The rearrangement links TRBV4-1 to TRBJ2-1; no clear D. Per germline, CDR1 MGHRA and CDR2 YSYEKL. CDR3 length: 16 residues. Between the trimmed V and J ends, which lost 0 bases and 0 bases, there was a span of 9 bases. CDR3 residues: CASSQDPANSYNEQFF. The CDR3 DNA reads as TGCGCCAGCAGCCAAGATCCAGCGAACTCCTACAATGAGCAGTTCTTC.

This clone was seen only once. The chain employs TRBV2 and TRBJ2-5, with D perhaps matching TRBD2 (6 bases). Germline values: CDR1 SNHLY, CDR2 FYNNEI. This CDR3 is built from 14 residues. V was pared by 6 bases and J by 4 bases, with 15 bases between. The CDR3 spells CASRRGRAAETQYF. CDR3 bases: TGTGCCAGCAGGCGGGGCAGAGCGGCAGAGACCCAGTACTTC. The full variable domain, completed using reference TRBV2 and TRBJ2-5, is EPEVTQTPSHQVTQMGQEVILRCVPISNHLYFYWYRQILGQKVEFLVSFYNNEISEKSEIFDDQFSVERPDGSNFTLKIRSTKLEDSAMYFCASRRGRAAETQYFGPGTRLLVL.

This clone was picked up one time. The rearrangement uses TRBV21-1 and TRBJ1-5. TRBV21-1 is a pseudogene. CDR3 size: 15 residues. CDR3 nucleotides: TGTGCCAGCAGCCGCACACCTGACAGCAATCAGCCCCAGCATTTT. Translating it yields CASSRTPDSNQPQHF.